This record covers a single T cell receptor (beta chain). This table comes from immunoSEQ multiplex PCR, and its TCRdb copy is limited to in-frame clones, with some not included. The sample holds millions of clones; about 95% are singletons and the top ten take roughly 1%. CDR3 length: 15 amino acids. V lost 4 bases, J lost 3 bases, and 13 bases lay in between. Germline V gives CDR1 SNHLY, CDR2 FYNNEI. This record comes from a study of shared clonotypes between healthy human individuals. CD45RO negativity and positive selection for CCR7 defined naive CD8 cells, a population that excluded terminally differentiated effector memory CD45RA+ cells.

The chain combines TRBV2 with TRBJ2-1; D unclear. The TCR was taken from a man aged 18 to 29 in good health. Sequencing input: naive CD8+ T cells sorted from blood. CDR3 nucleotides: TGTGCCAGCAGTGGGGGTCTAACCGGCTACAATGAGCAGTTCTTC. Encoded protein: CASSGGLTGYNEQFF.